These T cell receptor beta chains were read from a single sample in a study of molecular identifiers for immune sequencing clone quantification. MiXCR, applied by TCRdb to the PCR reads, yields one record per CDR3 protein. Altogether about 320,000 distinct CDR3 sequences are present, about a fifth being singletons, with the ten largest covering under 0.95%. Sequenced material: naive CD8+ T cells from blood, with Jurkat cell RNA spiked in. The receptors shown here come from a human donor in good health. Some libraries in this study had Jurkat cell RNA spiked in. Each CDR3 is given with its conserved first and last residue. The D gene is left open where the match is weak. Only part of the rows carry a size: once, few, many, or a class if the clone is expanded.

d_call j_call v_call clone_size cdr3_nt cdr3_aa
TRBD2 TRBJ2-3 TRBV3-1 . TGTGCCAGCAGCCATATAGCGGGGGGGCCCACAGATACGCAGTATTTT CASSHIAGGPTDTQYF
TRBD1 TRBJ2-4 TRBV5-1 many TGCGCCAGCAGCTTGGTGTCAGGGGGAGAAAACATTCAGTACTTC CASSLVSGGENIQYF
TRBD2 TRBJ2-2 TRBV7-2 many TGTGCCAGCAGCCCCGGACTAGCGGGGGGCTATACCGGGGAGCTGTTTTTT CASSPGLAGGYTGELFF
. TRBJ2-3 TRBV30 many TGTGCCTGGAGTGTGGCGGGCACAGATACGCAGTATTTT CAWSVAGTDTQYF
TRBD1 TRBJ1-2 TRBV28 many TGTGCCAGCAGACCGGGACAGGGAGTTGGTAACTACGGCTACACCTTC CASRPGQGVGNYGYTF
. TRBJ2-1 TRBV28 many TGTGCCAGCAGTATAGGGGGAGGCGGGGAGTTCTTC CASSIGGGGEFF
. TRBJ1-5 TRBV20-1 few TGCAGTGCTGCCACACGGCAGGACGTTCAGCCCCAGCATTTT CSAATRQDVQPQHF
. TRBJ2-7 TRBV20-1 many TGCAGTGCCGAAAATGCTGTAAGCTCCTACGAGCAGTACTTC CSAENAVSSYEQYF
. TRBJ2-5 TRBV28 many TGTGCCAGCAGAGACCCACAAGAGACCCAGTACTTC CASRDPQETQYF
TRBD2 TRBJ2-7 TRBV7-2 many TGTGCCAGCAGCCCGGGACTAGCGGGGGCCACCTACGAGCAGTACTTC CASSPGLAGATYEQYF
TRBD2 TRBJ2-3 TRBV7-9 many TGTGCCAGCAGCTTGCCGACTAGCGGGACAGATACGCAGTATTTT CASSLPTSGTDTQYF
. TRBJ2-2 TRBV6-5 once TGTGCCAGCAGTTTTGAGGGGGGCAGGGCCGGGGAGCTGTTTTTT CASSFEGGRAGELFF
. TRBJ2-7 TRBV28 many TGTGCCAGCAGTTTATTACAAACGGGACCCGGAGGCGAGCAGTACTTC CASSLLQTGPGGEQYF
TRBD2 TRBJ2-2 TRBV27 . TGTGCCAGCAGTTTACTCGTACCTAGCGGGAAGACCGGGGAGCTGTTTTTT CASSLLVPSGKTGELFF
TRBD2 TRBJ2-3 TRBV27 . TGTGCCAGCAGACCGGGGGGCCCAGCGGGAGGGCCTGCACATACGCAGTATTTT CASRPGGPAGGPAHTQYF
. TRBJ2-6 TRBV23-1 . TGCGCCAGCAGTCAAACTTCCGGTAGGGTCCCTGGGGCCAACGTCCTGACTTTC CASSQTSGRVPGANVLTF
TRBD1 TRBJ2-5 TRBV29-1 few TGCAGCGTAGCTGGACAGGGCGTCCTCGGAAACTACCAAGAGACCCAGTACTTC CSVAGQGVLGNYQETQYF
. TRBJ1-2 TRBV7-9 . TGTGCCAGCAGCTTAGTTGGAAAAGCTAACTATGGCTACACCTTC CASSLVGKANYGYTF
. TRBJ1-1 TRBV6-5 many TGTGCCAGCAGTTACTCATGGGGCACTGAAGCTTTCTTT CASSYSWGTEAFF
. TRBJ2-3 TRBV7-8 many TGTGCCAGCAGCTTCTGGGGAGATACGCAGTATTTT CASSFWGDTQYF
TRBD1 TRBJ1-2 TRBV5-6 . TGTGCCAGCAGGACCGGGACAGCCCTTGCTTATGGCTACACCTTC CASRTGTALAYGYTF
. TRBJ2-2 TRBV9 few TGTGCCAGCAGCACCCAAAGAGTGGGGGCGGGCGGGGAGCTGTTTTTT CASSTQRVGAGGELFF
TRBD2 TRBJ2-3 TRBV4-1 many TGCGCCAGCAGCCAAGATTCGGCTAGCGGGGTGACAGATACGCAGTATTTT CASSQDSASGVTDTQYF
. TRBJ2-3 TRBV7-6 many TGTGCCAGCAGCAACCGACAGGCATTGGTGGATACGCAGTATTTT CASSNRQALVDTQYF
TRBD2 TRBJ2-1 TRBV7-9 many TGTGCCAGCAGCTTAGCGCCTAGCGGGGGTTACAATGAGCAGTTCTTC CASSLAPSGGYNEQFF
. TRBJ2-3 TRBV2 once TGTGCCAGCAGTCCGCCTGAAGATACGCAGTATTTT CASSPPEDTQYF
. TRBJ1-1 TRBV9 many TGTGCCAGCAGCGTAGGGATGAACACTGAAGCTTTCTTT CASSVGMNTEAFF
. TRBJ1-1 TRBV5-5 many TGTGCCAGCAGCCAGGACCTACACACTGAAGCTTTCTTT CASSQDLHTEAFF
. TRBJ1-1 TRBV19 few TGTGCCAGTAGGCCAGGTGCGGGCACTGAAGCTTTCTTT CASRPGAGTEAFF
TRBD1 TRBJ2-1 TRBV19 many TGTGCCAGTAGTATGGGGACAGGGAATGAGCAGTTCTTC CASSMGTGNEQFF
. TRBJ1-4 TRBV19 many TGTGCCAGTAGTATTCGAGCGGAATGGGAAAAACTGTTTTTT CASSIRAEWEKLFF
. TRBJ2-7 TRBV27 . TGTGCCAGCAGTTTAACAGGAAGATCCTACGAGCAGTACTTC CASSLTGRSYEQYF
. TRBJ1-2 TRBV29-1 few TGCAGCGTCCCCGGGGGGCCAGGTGGCTACACCTTC CSVPGGPGGYTF
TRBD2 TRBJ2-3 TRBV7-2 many TGTGCCAGCAACCCACTAGCGGGACCCCTCACAGATACGCAGTATTTT CASNPLAGPLTDTQYF
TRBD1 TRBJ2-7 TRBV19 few TGTGCCAGTAGTAACGGGACAGGCGCCTACGAGCAGTACTTC CASSNGTGAYEQYF
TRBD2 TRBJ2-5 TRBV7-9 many TGTGCCAGCAGCGAGGGGACTAGCTGGGGCGAGACCCAGTACTTC CASSEGTSWGETQYF
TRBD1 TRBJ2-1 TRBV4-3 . TGCGACAGCAGCCAAGACAGGGTTGAGCAGTTCTTC CDSSQDRVEQFF
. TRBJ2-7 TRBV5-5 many TGTGCCAGCAGCTGGAACGTACAGGGTTCTAGGTACGAGCAGTACTTC CASSWNVQGSRYEQYF
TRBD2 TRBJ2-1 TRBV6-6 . TGTGCCAGCAGTTACCAAACCCTTAGCGGGGGGGCGGGGTATGAGCAGTTCTTC CASSYQTLSGGAGYEQFF
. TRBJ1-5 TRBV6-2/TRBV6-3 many TGTGCCAGCAGTTACTCGACGGGGTTTCAGCCCCAGCATTTT CASSYSTGFQPQHF
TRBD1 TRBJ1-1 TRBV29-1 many TGCAGCGTTGAAGGACAGGGGTACACTGAAGCTTTCTTT CSVEGQGYTEAFF
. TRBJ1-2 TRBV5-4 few TGTGCCAGCAGCTGGGGGACAACATCCTATGGCTACACCTTC CASSWGTTSYGYTF
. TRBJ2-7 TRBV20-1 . TGCAGTCTTCGTGGGCTACCAAACTACGAGCAGTACTTC CSLRGLPNYEQYF
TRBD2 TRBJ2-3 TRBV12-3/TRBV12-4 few TGTGCCAGCAGTTTGGGGCGGGCGGGAGGGCCGCGTGATACGCAGTATTTT CASSLGRAGGPRDTQYF
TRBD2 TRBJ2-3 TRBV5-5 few TGTGCCAGCAGCCCACCACTAGCGGGAGTCACAGATACGCAGTATTTT CASSPPLAGVTDTQYF
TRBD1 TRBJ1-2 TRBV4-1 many TGCGCCAGCAGCCAAGATCGGGGACAGACCTATGGCTACACCTTC CASSQDRGQTYGYTF
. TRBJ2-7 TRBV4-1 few TGCGCCAGCAGCCAAGGGGGGCGGGGGTACGAGCAGTACTTC CASSQGGRGYEQYF
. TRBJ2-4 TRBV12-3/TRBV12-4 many TGTGCCAGCAGAGACGACCGGGACAAGAAGGACATTCAGTACTTC CASRDDRDKKDIQYF
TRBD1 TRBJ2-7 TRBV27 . TGTGCCAGCAGTTTCTCACTGACAGGGGGAGTGGACGAGCAGTACTTC CASSFSLTGGVDEQYF
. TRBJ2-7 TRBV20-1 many TGCAGTGCTAAGGGGGGACTGAGCTCCTACGAGCAGTACTTC CSAKGGLSSYEQYF
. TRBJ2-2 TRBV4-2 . TGTGCCAGCAGCCAGGACGGAGGGGACGGGGAGCTGTTTTTT CASSQDGGDGELFF
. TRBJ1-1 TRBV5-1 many TGCGCCAGCAGCTTTTTAGGCCCTCTTGGAGAAGCTTTCTTT CASSFLGPLGEAFF
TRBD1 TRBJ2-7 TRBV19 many TGTGCCAGTAGTTTCCGAGGGACAGGGGGCTACGAGCAGTACTTC CASSFRGTGGYEQYF
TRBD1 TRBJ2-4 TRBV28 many TGTGCCAGCAGTTTAGGACAGGGTATGAACATTCAGTACTTC CASSLGQGMNIQYF
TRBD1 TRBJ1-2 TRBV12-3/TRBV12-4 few TGTGCCAGCAGTTCCGGACAGGGGGATTACTATGGCTACACCTTC CASSSGQGDYYGYTF
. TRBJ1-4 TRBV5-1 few TGCGCCAGCAGGAGCCTGGACGGTGAAAATGAAAAACTGTTTTTT CASRSLDGENEKLFF
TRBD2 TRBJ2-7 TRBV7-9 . TGTGCCAGCAGCCTTCCGGTCGGGGAGGGAACCTACGAGCAGTACTTC CASSLPVGEGTYEQYF
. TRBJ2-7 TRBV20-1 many TGCAGTGCTTCTCCGACAAGGTACCACTACGAGCAGTACTTC CSASPTRYHYEQYF
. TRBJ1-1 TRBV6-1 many TGTGCCAGCAGGAGCCCCCCCGGGGAGAACACTGAAGCTTTCTTT CASRSPPGENTEAFF
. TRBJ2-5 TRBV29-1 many TGCAGCGTTCTCCCTCGGACAGCCGGAGCGGAGACCCAGTACTTC CSVLPRTAGAETQYF